This TCR beta chain is from a study of siplizumab effects on memory and regulatory T cells. Concerning this clone: Its specificity is unknown.

V gave up 3 bases and J gave up 12 bases, with 15 bases separating them. From germline, CDR1 is SGHRS and CDR2 YFSETQ. CDR3 length: 12 amino acids. This table comes from immunoSEQ multiplex PCR, and its TCRdb copy is limited to in-frame clones, with some not included. The sample holds 90,000 to 120,000 clones, roughly 94% seen once. Study-wide findings and caveats: Siplizumab gave mappable alloreactive CD4+ clones an average Treg-derived fraction of about 64%, against over 25% in controls.

The TCR comes from a human donor in good health. The specimen was Tregs sorted from blood. The rearrangement uses TRBV5-1 and TRBJ1-1; D unresolved. This CDR3 is CASSSGGLGTFF. The CDR3, as DNA: TGCGCCAGCAGCTCGGGTGGCTTGGGAACTTTCTTT.